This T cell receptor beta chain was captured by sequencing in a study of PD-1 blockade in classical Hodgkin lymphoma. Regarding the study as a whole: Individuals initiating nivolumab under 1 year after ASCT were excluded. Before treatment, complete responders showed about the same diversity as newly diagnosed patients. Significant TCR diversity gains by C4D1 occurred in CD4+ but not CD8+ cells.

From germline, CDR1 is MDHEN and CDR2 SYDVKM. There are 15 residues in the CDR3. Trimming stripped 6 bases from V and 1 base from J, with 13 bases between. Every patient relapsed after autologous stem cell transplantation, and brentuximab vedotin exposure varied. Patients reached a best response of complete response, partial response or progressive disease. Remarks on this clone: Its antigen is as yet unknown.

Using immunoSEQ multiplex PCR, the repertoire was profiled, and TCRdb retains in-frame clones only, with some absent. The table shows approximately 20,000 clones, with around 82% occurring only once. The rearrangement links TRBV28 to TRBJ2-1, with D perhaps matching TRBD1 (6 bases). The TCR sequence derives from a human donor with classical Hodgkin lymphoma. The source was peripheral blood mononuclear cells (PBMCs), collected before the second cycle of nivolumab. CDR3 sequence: CASREGGESYNEQFF. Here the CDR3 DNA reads TGTGCCAGCAGGGAAGGGGGAGAGTCCTACAATGAGCAGTTCTTC.